This is a list of T cell receptor beta chains from one sample in a study of blood T cell repertoires in COVID-19. Assay used: immunoSEQ multiplex PCR; TCRdb lists only in-frame clones, some missing. This table holds a few hundred thousand clones, approximately 90% found once. The sequenced sample consisted of peripheral blood. The receptor set was obtained from a man aged 18 to 30 with active or convalescent COVID-19. Both conserved end residues are part of each CDR3. Each record gives: clone size, D gene, V gene, J gene, CDR3 protein, CDR3 DNA. The D gene is left open where the match is weak. Only part of the rows carry a size: once, few, many, or a class if the clone is expanded.

abundance: NA
d_gene: TRBD1
v_gene: TRBV12-5
j_gene: TRBJ2-2
CDR3aa: CASGLAGGTTGELFF
CDR3nt: TGTGCTAGTGGTTTGGCAGGGGGAACCACCGGGGAGCTGTTTTTT

abundance: NA
d_gene: TRBD1
v_gene: TRBV2
j_gene: TRBJ2-3
CDR3aa: CASSGDLQTGRYF
CDR3nt: TGTGCCAGCAGTGGAGACCTCCAGACAGGGAGGTATTTT

abundance: NA
d_gene: NA
v_gene: TRBV5-6
j_gene: TRBJ2-2
CDR3aa: CASRMTATGELFF
CDR3nt: TGTGCCAGCAGAATGACTGCCACCGGGGAGCTGTTTTTT

abundance: NA
d_gene: TRBD2
v_gene: TRBV27
j_gene: TRBJ2-1
CDR3aa: CASSSPSGGAGLGFYNEQFF
CDR3nt: TGTGCCAGCAGTTCCCCTAGCGGGGGGGCCGGTTTGGGTTTCTACAATGAGCAGTTCTTC

abundance: once
d_gene: TRBD1
v_gene: TRBV29-1
j_gene: TRBJ2-7
CDR3aa: CSVVAGTASSKEQYF
CDR3nt: TGCAGCGTTGTGGCCGGGACAGCCTCGTCCAAGGAGCAGTACTTC

abundance: once
d_gene: TRBD2
v_gene: TRBV5-1
j_gene: TRBJ2-7
CDR3aa: CASSLVSGSTYEQYF
CDR3nt: TGCGCCAGCAGCTTGGTTAGCGGGAGTACCTACGAGCAGTACTTC

abundance: NA
d_gene: NA
v_gene: TRBV11-3
j_gene: TRBJ1-6
CDR3aa: CASSLEADSPLHF
CDR3nt: TGTGCCAGCAGCTTAGAGGCGGATTCACCCCTCCACTTT

abundance: NA
d_gene: TRBD1
v_gene: TRBV2
j_gene: TRBJ1-4
CDR3aa: CASSVQGQGKLFF
CDR3nt: TGTGCCAGCAGTGTACAGGGGCAGGGGAAACTGTTTTTT

abundance: NA
d_gene: NA
v_gene: TRBV4-2
j_gene: TRBJ2-1
CDR3aa: CASSQAGGPGFF
CDR3nt: TGTGCCAGCAGCCAAGCAGGGGGGCCGGGGTTCTTC

abundance: NA
d_gene: NA
v_gene: TRBV6-5
j_gene: TRBJ1-3
CDR3aa: CASSYGSGYTIYF
CDR3nt: TGTGCCAGCAGTTACGGCTCGGGGTACACCATATATTTT

abundance: NA
d_gene: TRBD1
v_gene: TRBV10-3
j_gene: TRBJ2-7
CDR3aa: CAITPGQGNYEQYF
CDR3nt: TGTGCCATCACGCCTGGACAGGGTAACTACGAGCAGTACTTC

abundance: few
d_gene: NA
v_gene: TRBV10-1
j_gene: TRBJ2-7
CDR3aa: CASSESRQNTYEQYF
CDR3nt: TGCGCCAGCAGTGAGTCGAGACAGAATACCTACGAGCAGTACTTC

abundance: NA
d_gene: NA
v_gene: TRBV18
j_gene: TRBJ1-1
CDR3aa: CASSPAGNTEAFF
CDR3nt: TGTGCCAGCTCACCGGCGGGAAACACTGAAGCTTTCTTT

abundance: few
d_gene: NA
v_gene: TRBV27
j_gene: TRBJ2-1
CDR3aa: CASKGGGSYNEQFF
CDR3nt: TGTGCCAGCAAGGGAGGGGGCTCCTACAATGAGCAGTTCTTC

abundance: NA
d_gene: NA
v_gene: TRBV7-9
j_gene: TRBJ2-3
CDR3aa: CAVGAGATDTQYF
CDR3nt: TGTGCCGTCGGGGCGGGGGCAACAGATACGCAGTATTTT

abundance: NA
d_gene: NA
v_gene: TRBV27
j_gene: TRBJ2-2
CDR3aa: CASSRDTPNTGELFF
CDR3nt: TGTGCCAGCAGTAGGGACACCCCGAACACCGGGGAGCTGTTTTTT